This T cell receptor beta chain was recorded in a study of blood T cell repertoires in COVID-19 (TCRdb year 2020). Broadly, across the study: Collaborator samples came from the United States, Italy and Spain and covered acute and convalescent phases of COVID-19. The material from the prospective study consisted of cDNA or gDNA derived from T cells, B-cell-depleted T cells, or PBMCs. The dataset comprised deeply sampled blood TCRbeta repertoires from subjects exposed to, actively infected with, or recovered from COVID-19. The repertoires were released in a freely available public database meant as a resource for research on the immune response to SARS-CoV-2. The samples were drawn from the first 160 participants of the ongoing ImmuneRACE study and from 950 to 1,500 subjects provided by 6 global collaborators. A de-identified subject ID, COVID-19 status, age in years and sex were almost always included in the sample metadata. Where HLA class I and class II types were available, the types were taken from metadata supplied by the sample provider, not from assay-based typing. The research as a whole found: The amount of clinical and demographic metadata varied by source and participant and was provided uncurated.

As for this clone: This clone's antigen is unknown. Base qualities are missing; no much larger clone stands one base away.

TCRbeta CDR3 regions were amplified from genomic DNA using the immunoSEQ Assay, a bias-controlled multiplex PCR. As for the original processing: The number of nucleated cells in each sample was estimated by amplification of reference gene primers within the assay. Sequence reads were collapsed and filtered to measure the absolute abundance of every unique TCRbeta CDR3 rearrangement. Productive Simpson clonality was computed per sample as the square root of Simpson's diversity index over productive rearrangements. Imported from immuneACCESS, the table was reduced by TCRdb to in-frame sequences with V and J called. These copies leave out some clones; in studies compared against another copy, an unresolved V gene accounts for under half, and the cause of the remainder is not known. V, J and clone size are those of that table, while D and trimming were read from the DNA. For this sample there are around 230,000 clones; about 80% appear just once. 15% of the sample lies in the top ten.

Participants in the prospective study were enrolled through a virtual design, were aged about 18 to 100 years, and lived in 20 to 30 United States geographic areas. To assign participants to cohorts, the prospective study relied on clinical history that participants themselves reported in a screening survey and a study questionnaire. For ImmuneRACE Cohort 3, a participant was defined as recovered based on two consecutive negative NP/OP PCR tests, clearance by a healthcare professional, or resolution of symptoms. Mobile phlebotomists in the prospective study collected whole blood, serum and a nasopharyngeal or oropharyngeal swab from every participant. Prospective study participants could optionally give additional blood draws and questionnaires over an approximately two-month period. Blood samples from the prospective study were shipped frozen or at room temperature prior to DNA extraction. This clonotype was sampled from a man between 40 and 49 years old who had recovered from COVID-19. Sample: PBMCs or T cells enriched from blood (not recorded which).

At the DNA level, the sequence is TGTGCCACCAGCTTGGGGAGCGACACTGAAGCTTTCTTT. It is translated as CATSLGSDTEAFF. The V gene is TRBV24-1 and the J gene is TRBJ1-1, with the identity of the D gene unclear. The CDR3 holds 13 amino acids from the cysteine to the phenylalanine. Only the CDR3 DNA is retained, 39 bases long and in frame from the first base. The germline V gene yields KGHDR for CDR1 and SFDVKD for CDR2. Trimming removed 7 bases from V and 3 bases from J, leaving 11 bases between the germline ends.